The rows below give T cell receptor beta chains drawn from one sample of a study of blood T cell repertoires in COVID-19. Sequencing was performed with immunoSEQ multiplex PCR; in TCRdb, only in-frame clones are kept and a portion is missing. The repertoire has approximately 310,000 clones, around 87% of them found once; the top ten carry 1%. Material: peripheral blood. The receptors stem from a man in his forties or fifties with active or convalescent COVID-19. CDR3s include the opening cysteine and the closing phenylalanine or tryptophan. The order of the fields is D gene, clone size, V gene, J gene, CDR3 protein, CDR3 DNA. A D gene is named only where the DNA matches it firmly. Clone size is not always given. Where it is, it says once, few, many or a class for expanded clones.

D gene: .
clone size: .
V gene: TRBV5-1
J gene: TRBJ2-2
CDR3 protein: CASSLMTGNTGELFF
CDR3 DNA: TGCGCCAGCAGCTTGATGACAGGGAACACCGGGGAGCTGTTTTTT

D gene: TRBD1
clone size: .
V gene: TRBV29-1
J gene: TRBJ2-2
CDR3 protein: CSVEGTGNTGELFF
CDR3 DNA: TGCAGCGTCGAAGGGACAGGGAACACCGGGGAGCTGTTTTTT

D gene: TRBD1
clone size: .
V gene: TRBV10-3
J gene: TRBJ2-2
CDR3 protein: CAISRTGKDTGELFF
CDR3 DNA: TGTGCCATCAGTCGGACAGGGAAGGACACCGGGGAGCTGTTTTTT

D gene: .
clone size: .
V gene: TRBV19
J gene: TRBJ2-7
CDR3 protein: CASSIIGQSYEQYF
CDR3 DNA: TGTGCCAGTAGTATTATAGGACAGTCCTACGAGCAGTACTTC

D gene: .
clone size: .
V gene: TRBV2
J gene: TRBJ1-1
CDR3 protein: CASSLDRSMNTEAFF
CDR3 DNA: TGTGCCAGCAGTCTAGACAGAAGCATGAACACTGAAGCTTTCTTT

D gene: .
clone size: .
V gene: TRBV11-2
J gene: TRBJ2-1
CDR3 protein: CASSLVGRQNNEQFF
CDR3 DNA: TGTGCCAGCAGCTTAGTAGGTAGACAGAACAATGAGCAGTTCTTC

D gene: TRBD2
clone size: .
V gene: TRBV20-1
J gene: TRBJ2-3
CDR3 protein: CSASAGTSGSDTQYF
CDR3 DNA: TGCAGTGCTAGTGCAGGGACTAGCGGAAGTGATACGCAGTATTTT

D gene: .
clone size: .
V gene: TRBV6-5
J gene: TRBJ1-2
CDR3 protein: CASSRKEWNYGYTF
CDR3 DNA: TGTGCCAGCAGCCGGAAGGAGTGGAACTATGGCTACACCTTC

D gene: TRBD1
clone size: once
V gene: TRBV29-1
J gene: TRBJ1-2
CDR3 protein: CSVEDPLGTGHYGYTF
CDR3 DNA: TGCAGCGTTGAAGATCCACTCGGGACAGGGCACTATGGCTACACCTTC

D gene: TRBD2
clone size: once
V gene: TRBV24-1
J gene: TRBJ2-3
CDR3 protein: CATSDFGSGRSDTQYF
CDR3 DNA: TGTGCCACCAGTGATTTCGGTAGCGGGAGGTCAGATACGCAGTATTTT

D gene: TRBD1
clone size: few
V gene: TRBV10-3
J gene: TRBJ1-5
CDR3 protein: CAISARQGHQPQHF
CDR3 DNA: TGTGCCATCAGTGCAAGACAGGGGCATCAGCCCCAGCATTTT

D gene: .
clone size: few
V gene: TRBV3-1/TRBV3-2
J gene: TRBJ1-1
CDR3 protein: CASSQAEQAFF
CDR3 DNA: TGTGCCAGCAGCCAGGCTGAACAAGCTTTCTTT

D gene: TRBD1
clone size: .
V gene: TRBV6-5
J gene: TRBJ2-7
CDR3 protein: CASRKEYQGAYEQYF
CDR3 DNA: TGTGCCAGCAGGAAGGAGTACCAGGGGGCCTACGAGCAGTACTTC

D gene: .
clone size: .
V gene: TRBV11-2
J gene: TRBJ2-5
CDR3 protein: CASSQIGRRQETQYF
CDR3 DNA: TGTGCCAGCAGCCAGATTGGACGGAGGCAAGAGACCCAGTACTTC

D gene: .
clone size: .
V gene: TRBV9
J gene: TRBJ1-3
CDR3 protein: CASSVGRGGGNTIYF
CDR3 DNA: TGTGCCAGCAGCGTAGGGAGGGGAGGTGGAAACACCATATATTTT

D gene: TRBD2
clone size: .
V gene: TRBV4-3
J gene: TRBJ2-1
CDR3 protein: CASSPGGFSYNEQFF
CDR3 DNA: TGCGCCAGCAGCCCCGGGGGGTTCTCCTACAATGAGCAGTTCTTC

D gene: TRBD1
clone size: .
V gene: TRBV6-5
J gene: TRBJ1-1
CDR3 protein: CASRYRGPEAFF
CDR3 DNA: TGTGCCAGCAGGTACAGGGGGCCTGAAGCTTTCTTT

D gene: .
clone size: .
V gene: TRBV5-6
J gene: TRBJ1-1
CDR3 protein: CASSDPRGDTVGTEAFF
CDR3 DNA: TGTGCCAGCAGCGACCCCCGAGGGGACACCGTGGGCACTGAAGCTTTCTTT

D gene: .
clone size: .
V gene: TRBV11-2
J gene: TRBJ2-2
CDR3 protein: CASDRQGDTGELFF
CDR3 DNA: TGTGCCAGCGATCGGCAAGGGGACACCGGGGAGCTGTTTTTT

D gene: .
clone size: .
V gene: TRBV18
J gene: TRBJ1-2
CDR3 protein: CASSPGGGNYGYTF
CDR3 DNA: TGTGCCAGCTCACCTGGAGGCGGAAACTATGGCTACACCTTC

D gene: .
clone size: .
V gene: TRBV28
J gene: TRBJ2-1
CDR3 protein: CASSLSSQGKNEQFF
CDR3 DNA: TGTGCCAGCAGTTTATCCTCCCAGGGTAAGAATGAGCAGTTCTTC

D gene: TRBD1
clone size: .
V gene: TRBV29-1
J gene: TRBJ1-2
CDR3 protein: CSVGGQGVGTGYTF
CDR3 DNA: TGCAGCGTTGGGGGGCAGGGGGTCGGCACTGGCTACACCTTC

D gene: .
clone size: few
V gene: TRBV18
J gene: TRBJ2-1
CDR3 protein: CASSLLTDYEQFF
CDR3 DNA: TGTGCCAGCTCACTCCTTACGGACTATGAGCAGTTCTTC

D gene: TRBD1
clone size: .
V gene: TRBV5-1
J gene: TRBJ1-5
CDR3 protein: CASSLDGQDQPQHF
CDR3 DNA: TGCGCCAGCAGCTTGGACGGACAGGATCAGCCCCAGCATTTT